This T cell receptor (beta chain) was identified in a study of T cell responses to AZD1222 COVID-19 vaccine (dated by TCRdb to the early 2020s). About the investigation overall: A total of 230 to 250 trial participants underwent TCR sequencing, of whom roughly 210 had received two doses of AZD1222 and about 26 had received two doses of the MenACWY control vaccine. Trial participants were enrolled by age into subgroups of 18-55, 56-69 and 70-plus years, and about 150, 27 and 61 TCR-sequenced participants, respectively, were included in these subgroups. General findings and caveats noted by the study authors: Participants were mostly white British and included more females than males, and it was suggested by the authors that clonal diversity may have been underestimated. After two AZD1222 doses, both the breadth and the depth of spike-specific TCRs were significantly higher than at day 0 and than in MenACWY recipients. No day 14 peak-response samples were available, so repertoires were characterized only after the peak T cell response. In the small 56-69-year group, the increase in depth fell short of significance, most likely because of low power. Conclusions about previously exposed vaccinees were limited because only six AZD1222 recipients were SARS-CoV-2 seropositive at baseline. Reportedly, close to half of the unique spike-specific TCRs recognized epitopes lying outside the regions that are mutated in the B.1.351 and B.1.1.7 variants. The whole spike protein was spanned by vaccine-associated CD4 TCRs, and dominant responses were seen in regions 160-218 and 743-854.

For CDR1 and CDR2, the germline V gene lists MDHEN and SYDVKM. Trimming costs V 7 bases and J 4 bases, and their ends lie 17 bases apart. Inclusive of the bounding cysteine and phenylalanine, the CDR3 is 15 residues long. Of the read, only the CDR3 DNA is kept; its 45 bases are in frame from base 1. The CDR3 regions of human TCRbeta chains were analyzed by immunosequencing. The study's processing was this. TCRs in the repertoires were compared against a reference library of SARS-CoV-2-specific TCRs that had been generated with the MIRA antigen-specificity platform. Breadth meant the fraction of unique TCRs that were SARS-CoV-2-associated, whereas depth meant the fraction of total T cells that were SARS-CoV-2-associated. Using the MIRA data, each spike-specific TCR was assigned both to the spike region to which the TCR was reactive and to a CD4 or CD8 class. Log10-transformed breadth and depth values were compared by one-way ANOVA with Sidak's multiple comparisons tests. TCRdb mirrors the immuneACCESS table, restricted to in-frame sequences. Some clones are absent from its copies; in checked studies, under half trace to an unresolved V gene, and the reason for the others is unknown. Clonal size and the V and J genes are those of that table, whereas D and trimming came from the DNA. The sample data list some 79,000 clones, and 70% to 90% of these were observed just once. The ten top clones hold roughly 3.1% of the sample.

For this clone: Its antigen is still unknown. No qualities accompany the bases; no much larger clone lies one base away.

According to the study, the label for this sample's time point signals: about 28 days (+/-7) after the second vaccine dose. AZD1222 recipients with second doses at about 4 weeks or about 12 weeks were pooled, because spike-specific TCR depth and breadth did not differ between schedules. Vaccinee samples were obtained from the UK trials COV001 and COV002, which included a single-blind randomized controlled phase 2/3 trial of AZD1222 (ChAdOx1 nCoV-19) in healthy adults. For TCRbeta chain sequencing, PBMC samples were collected from trial participants at day 0 and at day 28 after the second dose. This TCR came from an adult who received the AZD1222 COVID-19 vaccine. The chain is encoded by TRBV28 joined to TRBJ1-3; 5 matching bases give a weak D call of TRBD1. The sample in question was peripheral blood, obtained 28 days after the second AZD1222 dose. The nucleotides read TGTGCCAGCAAAGCTCCCTGGGGGGAGGGAAACACCATATATTTT. Translation gives CASKAPWGEGNTIYF.